Reported below is one TCR beta chain. Its antigen is not identified. This record belongs to a study of cytomegalovirus exposure and HLA in healthy donors. The primer mix had 60 Vbeta and 13 Jbeta primers. Repertoires were generated with immunoSEQ multiplex PCR, while TCRdb's copy carries only in-frame clones and drops some. The data contain about 190,000 clones, over 60% of them singletons. CDR3 length equals 13 residues. Germline lookup yields CDR1 SEHNR and CDR2 FQNEAQ (reference sequence). Germline trimming cut 5 bases from V and 6 bases from J; bases unmatched to any gene: 5. Study conclusions and caveats: According to a later analysis, donors in an Asian-associated ancestry cluster reportedly had fewer N-insertions than the roughly 630-donor mean.

The chain recombines TRBV7-9 with TRBJ1-2; the match to TRBD1 covers 8 bases. This clonotype was obtained from a woman between 25 and 40 years old in good health and CMV-seropositive. Sequenced input: PBMCs. CDR3 coding DNA: TGTGCCAGCAGCCCCAGGACAGGGAATGGCTACACCTTC. Its protein product is CASSPRTGNGYTF.